This is a list of T cell receptor beta chains from one sample in a study of T cells in Graves' hyperthyroidism and ophthalmopathy. MiXCR was run by TCRdb on the multiplex PCR reads, yielding one entry per CDR3 protein. The table includes roughly 500,000 distinct CDR3 sequences, roughly 25% detected once. The sample taken for sequencing was blood. Receptors were obtained from a woman younger than 45 with Graves' ophthalmopathy. Each CDR3 is given with its conserved first and last residue. The D gene is left open where the match is weak.

d_gene: TRBD1
j_gene: TRBJ1-5
v_gene: TRBV6-5
CDR3aa: CASRRTGGSNQPQHF

d_gene: NA
j_gene: TRBJ1-1
v_gene: TRBV9
CDR3aa: CASSVGVGNTEAFF

d_gene: NA
j_gene: TRBJ2-7
v_gene: TRBV6-2/TRBV6-3
CDR3aa: CASSYEALRVEWDEQYF

d_gene: NA
j_gene: TRBJ2-7
v_gene: TRBV3-1
CDR3aa: CAAGQLLGEQYF

d_gene: NA
j_gene: TRBJ2-4
v_gene: TRBV28
CDR3aa: CASRDRLKNIQYF

d_gene: NA
j_gene: TRBJ2-6
v_gene: TRBV5-1
CDR3aa: CASSEQSSGANVLTF

d_gene: TRBD1
j_gene: TRBJ1-1
v_gene: TRBV12-5
CDR3aa: CASGLVLQGFLNTEAFF

d_gene: NA
j_gene: TRBJ1-5
v_gene: TRBV2
CDR3aa: CASSEQGPGQPQHF

d_gene: TRBD1
j_gene: TRBJ1-2
v_gene: TRBV4-1
CDR3aa: CASSLSGTGEYYGYTF

d_gene: NA
j_gene: TRBJ1-1
v_gene: TRBV24-1
CDR3aa: CATSDPTAGSTEAFF

d_gene: TRBD2
j_gene: TRBJ2-5
v_gene: TRBV7-9
CDR3aa: CASSLYTGGQETQYF

d_gene: NA
j_gene: TRBJ1-5
v_gene: TRBV12-3/TRBV12-4
CDR3aa: CASSLRPTGSNQPQHF

d_gene: TRBD1
j_gene: TRBJ2-7
v_gene: TRBV4-1
CDR3aa: CASSQDVGQGLYEQYF

d_gene: NA
j_gene: TRBJ1-5
v_gene: TRBV6-5
CDR3aa: CASRPGASNQPQHF

d_gene: NA
j_gene: TRBJ1-1
v_gene: TRBV20-1
CDR3aa: CSAIGDEAFF

d_gene: NA
j_gene: TRBJ2-2
v_gene: TRBV12-3/TRBV12-4
CDR3aa: CASNPPPWDKNTGELFF

d_gene: NA
j_gene: TRBJ2-2
v_gene: TRBV12-3/TRBV12-4
CDR3aa: CASRGEDPGELFF

d_gene: TRBD1
j_gene: TRBJ1-2
v_gene: TRBV6-5
CDR3aa: CASSYYGTGGDYGYTF

d_gene: TRBD1
j_gene: TRBJ1-1
v_gene: TRBV20-1
CDR3aa: CSARDEGAGKWDFF

d_gene: TRBD2
j_gene: TRBJ2-7
v_gene: TRBV6-5
CDR3aa: CASSYLKRTSEAYEQYF

d_gene: NA
j_gene: TRBJ1-5
v_gene: TRBV2
CDR3aa: CASSQRSSQGGFDSNQPQHF

d_gene: NA
j_gene: TRBJ2-5
v_gene: TRBV2
CDR3aa: CASSEGFRGETQYF

d_gene: NA
j_gene: TRBJ2-7
v_gene: TRBV6-5
CDR3aa: CASSYSRGSHEQYF

d_gene: NA
j_gene: TRBJ2-2
v_gene: TRBV6-1
CDR3aa: CASRGTGITGELFF

d_gene: NA
j_gene: TRBJ2-6
v_gene: TRBV20-1
CDR3aa: CSAGTTYSGANVLTF

d_gene: NA
j_gene: TRBJ1-2
v_gene: TRBV6-2/TRBV6-3
CDR3aa: CASREDSNYGYTF

d_gene: NA
j_gene: TRBJ2-4
v_gene: TRBV12-3/TRBV12-4
CDR3aa: CASSPGQRKNIQYF

d_gene: TRBD1
j_gene: TRBJ2-7
v_gene: TRBV27
CDR3aa: CASSSGQGRSSAYTYEQYF

d_gene: NA
j_gene: TRBJ2-2
v_gene: TRBV2
CDR3aa: CASKWRGELFF

d_gene: NA
j_gene: TRBJ2-7
v_gene: TRBV6-5
CDR3aa: CASSYGLVGYGQYF

d_gene: TRBD1
j_gene: TRBJ2-7
v_gene: TRBV18
CDR3aa: CASSPLPGQAYEQYF

d_gene: NA
j_gene: TRBJ2-2
v_gene: TRBV20-1
CDR3aa: CSARVPGTNTGELFF

d_gene: TRBD1
j_gene: TRBJ1-2
v_gene: TRBV6-2/TRBV6-3
CDR3aa: CASSNPGGNYGYTF

d_gene: TRBD1
j_gene: TRBJ2-2
v_gene: TRBV20-1
CDR3aa: CSARDRTGPSNTGELFF

d_gene: TRBD1
j_gene: TRBJ1-1
v_gene: TRBV6-1
CDR3aa: CASSETGQKAFF

d_gene: TRBD1
j_gene: TRBJ2-7
v_gene: TRBV12-3/TRBV12-4
CDR3aa: CASSPSSGGEVYEQYF

d_gene: NA
j_gene: TRBJ2-5
v_gene: TRBV7-2
CDR3aa: CASSSGRGQETQYF

d_gene: NA
j_gene: TRBJ1-1
v_gene: TRBV20-1
CDR3aa: CSASVEATEAFF

d_gene: TRBD1
j_gene: TRBJ2-4
v_gene: TRBV7-8
CDR3aa: CASRGQVGIQYF

d_gene: NA
j_gene: TRBJ1-5
v_gene: TRBV11-2
CDR3aa: CASSFNIDNQPQHF

d_gene: NA
j_gene: TRBJ1-5
v_gene: TRBV3-1
CDR3aa: CASSQDAMPNQPQHF

d_gene: NA
j_gene: TRBJ2-7
v_gene: TRBV11-2
CDR3aa: CASSLLQTGYEQYF

d_gene: NA
j_gene: TRBJ2-7
v_gene: TRBV29-1
CDR3aa: CSVGTERNDEQYF

d_gene: NA
j_gene: TRBJ1-1
v_gene: TRBV6-2/TRBV6-3
CDR3aa: CASSYGVVRNTEAFF

d_gene: TRBD1
j_gene: TRBJ1-2
v_gene: TRBV28
CDR3aa: CASSSIQGFYGYTF

d_gene: TRBD1
j_gene: TRBJ1-5
v_gene: TRBV19
CDR3aa: CASSIQGQGGLVNQPQHF

d_gene: TRBD1
j_gene: TRBJ2-5
v_gene: TRBV6-5
CDR3aa: CASSSQGAGQETQYF

d_gene: TRBD1
j_gene: TRBJ2-7
v_gene: TRBV18
CDR3aa: CASSSTGFNHEQYF

d_gene: NA
j_gene: TRBJ1-1
v_gene: TRBV11-1
CDR3aa: CASSPEVGLRIGAFF

d_gene: TRBD2
j_gene: TRBJ2-5
v_gene: TRBV2
CDR3aa: CASQTAGPQETQYF

d_gene: NA
j_gene: TRBJ2-7
v_gene: TRBV2
CDR3aa: CASERVRTHEQYF